This T cell receptor (beta chain) originates from a study of OX40 agonist ivuxolimab in advanced cancers. About the full investigation: Ivuxolimab, which targeted the costimulatory receptor OX40 (CD134), was an agonistic, fully human IgG2 monoclonal antibody. Intravenous ivuxolimab was administered to patients every 2 weeks at six dose levels: 0.01, 0.1, 0.3, 1.5, 3 and 10 mg/kg. Among the approximately 50 dose-escalation patients, approximately 20 had hepatocellular carcinoma, 15 or so melanoma, 9 renal cell carcinoma and 9 head and neck cancer. The dose-escalation cohort was about 86% male with a mean age of about 60 years, ranging from roughly 23 to 79. Patients were allowed to have had prior anti-PD-1, anti-PD-L1 or anti-CTLA-4 therapy, and around two fifths of the dose-escalation patients had been treated with checkpoint inhibitors. Partial responses occurred in three dose-escalation patients, of whom one had hepatocellular carcinoma and two had cutaneous melanoma. The purpose of peripheral TCRbeta sequencing was to test whether ivuxolimab changed TCR sequence diversity and led to clonal T-cell expansion. The paper covers the monotherapy dose-escalation part of the phase I ivuxolimab trial, which included N of about 50 patients.

Patients with autoimmune disease history or receiving systemic immunosuppression were excluded from the trial. Peripheral blood for TCR sequencing was collected from all dose cohorts at baseline, on cycle 4 day 1, and on cycle 7 day 1. Samples came from an open-label, multicenter, first-in-human phase I dose-escalation trial of ivuxolimab. Adults with locally advanced or metastatic head and neck squamous cell, hepatocellular, melanoma or renal cell carcinoma were enrolled in the trial. Before TCR sequencing, CD4+ T cells and CD8+ T cells from peripheral blood were sorted into separate populations. After removal of 5 bases from V and 1 base from J, the junction retains 5 bases not matched to a gene. CDR1 and CDR2 are read off the germline V gene as SGHTA and FQGNSA. Including the terminal cysteine and phenylalanine, the CDR3 comprises 15 residues. The CDR3 DNA has 45 bases and is translated from base 1.

Here is what the overall study found, with its caveats: After ivuxolimab, more expanded clones were found on average in CD8+ T cells than in CD4+ T cells. Which antigens the clonally expanded peripheral T cells were specific for was not determined. Low levels of normalized T-cell clonal expansion were also seen in some nonresponding patients. Partial responders in the 0.1-3.0 mg/kg groups had among the lowest normalized peripheral clonal expansion, especially among CD8+ T cells. At doses of 0.1 to 3.0 mg/kg, clonal expansion of both CD4+ and CD8+ blood T cells was observed from baseline to week 6.

A word on this clone: The antigen this receptor binds is unknown. No per-base quality is available; no much larger clone lies one base away. Other DNA sequences in the sample encode the same CDR3.

For sequencing of the TCRbeta CDR3 region, genomic DNA was extracted from the sorted cells. The immunoSEQ Assay was used to sequence the TCRbeta CDR3 regions. TCRdb stores this immuneACCESS table with in-frame sequences only. Part of the clones is absent; in the studies checked, under half of the shortfall reflects unresolved V genes, and no reason is known for the rest. This sample comprises about 100,000 clones, approximately 80% of them detected only once. Around 5.9% of the sample is taken by the ten largest. This sequence originates from an adult with an advanced solid tumor such as melanoma, head and neck, liver or kidney cancer. Sequences were derived from CD4+ or CD8+ T cells sorted from blood, sampled in a trial of the OX40 agonist ivuxolimab. Recombination connected TRBV7-2 to TRBJ1-5, and TRBD1 matches 7 of the central bases. In nucleotide form, the sequence is TGTGCCAGCAGCCCAGACAGGGCGAGCAATCAGCCCCAGCATTTT. This encodes CASSPDRASNQPQHF.